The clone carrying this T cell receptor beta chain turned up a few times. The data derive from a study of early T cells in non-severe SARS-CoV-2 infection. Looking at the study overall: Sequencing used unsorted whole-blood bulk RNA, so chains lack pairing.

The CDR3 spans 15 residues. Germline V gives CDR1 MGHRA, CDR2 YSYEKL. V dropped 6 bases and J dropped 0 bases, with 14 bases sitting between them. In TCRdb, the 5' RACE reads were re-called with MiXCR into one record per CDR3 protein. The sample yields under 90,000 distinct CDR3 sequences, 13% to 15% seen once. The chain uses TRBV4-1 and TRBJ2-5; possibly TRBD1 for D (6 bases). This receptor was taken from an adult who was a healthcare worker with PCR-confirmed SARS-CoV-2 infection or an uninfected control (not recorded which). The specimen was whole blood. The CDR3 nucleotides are TGCGCCAGCAGACTACAGGGACAAAACCAAGAGACCCAGTACTTC. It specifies CASRLQGQNQETQYF.